This T cell receptor beta chain was captured in a study of low-dose radiotherapy and immunotherapy resistance in tumors (dated by TCRdb to about 2022). About the study as a whole: Patients in Cohort 1 were given 0.5 Gy per fraction every 2 weeks, and the prescribed total PTV dose was 6.5 Gy. In Cohort 2, 1 Gy per fraction was delivered every two weeks, for a total of 13 Gy over 26 weeks. Patients were given nivolumab as a 240 mg flat dose every two weeks and ipilimumab at 1 mg/kg every six weeks, with both drugs delivered intravenously. Cyclophosphamide 200 mg/m2 was administered intravenously every two weeks, one day before each radiation and immunotherapy administration. Patients took aspirin 300 mg orally once daily for four cycles, starting on cycle 1 day 1. Trial participants were not randomized into treatment groups. Eight patients were included in the translational analysis, namely three from the first dose cohort plus the first five from the second dose cohort.

The sample's time point label, decoded: after trial treatment. What this sample's treatment or condition label stands for: LDRT plus nivolumab, ipilimumab, low-dose cyclophosphamide and aspirin (RACIN trial). The donors took part in RACIN, a single-arm, phase I, dose-escalation trial that combined nivolumab, ipilimumab, aspirin, low-dose cyclophosphamide and low-dose radiotherapy. Eligible patients had advanced, TIL-negative solid tumors. The instrument given in TCRdb is Illumina HiSeq 2500. Superscript III and a set of TRAV- and TRBV-specific primers were used to synthesize first-strand cDNA, so that both TCRalpha and TCRbeta chains were covered. TCRs were amplified with Phusion for 20 to 25 PCR cycles, with a constant-region primer paired with the adapter attached to the V primers. Isolated mRNA was amplified with the MessageAmp II aRNA Amplification Kit, using a 16-hour in vitro transcription at 37°C. mRNA for TCR sequencing was isolated with the Dynabeads mRNA DIRECT Purification Kit. Indexed Illumina adapters were added in a second roughly 25-cycle Phusion PCR, and the resulting products were purified with AMPure XP beads. The original pipeline was this. Using custom Perl scripts, TCR sequences that encoded the same protein were pooled, out-of-frame sequences were dropped, and the abundance of each clonotype was calculated. TCR sequences supported by only a single read were excluded from analysis. Repertoire metrics included Shannon entropy, Gini index, clonality, richness, and frequency of TCRs shared between repertoires. The public reads were run again by TCRdb, first through fastp at Q25 and then through MiXCR, and only productive beta chains were kept. When rows share a CDR3 protein, they turn into one entry using the most common DNA and genes. The V and J calls here are based on TCRdb, not the publication. A total of approximately 100,000 distinct CDR3 sequences appear in this sample, around 20% of them only once. Approximately 4% of the sample goes to the ten largest clones.

There are 15 amino acids in the CDR3, from cysteine to phenylalanine inclusive. The retained sequence is limited to the CDR3, 45 bases, with the frame set at the first base. The germline V gene encodes CDR1 LNHDA and CDR2 SQIVND (reference sequence). Trimmed from V: 0 bases; trimmed from J: 4 bases; junction bases lacking a gene match: 0. This clonotype was counted many times. It lacks a known antigen. No base qualities exist here, and no much larger clone lies one base off it. The clonotype comes from a male donor with prostate cancer. Material: PBMCs, obtained after low-dose radiotherapy plus immunotherapy. The chain was built from TRBV19 and TRBJ2-1; 10 central bases correspond to TRBD1. The CDR3 here reads CASSIEGQGYNEQFF. The nucleotide sequence reads TGTGCCAGTAGTATAGAGGGACAGGGGTACAATGAGCAGTTCTTC.